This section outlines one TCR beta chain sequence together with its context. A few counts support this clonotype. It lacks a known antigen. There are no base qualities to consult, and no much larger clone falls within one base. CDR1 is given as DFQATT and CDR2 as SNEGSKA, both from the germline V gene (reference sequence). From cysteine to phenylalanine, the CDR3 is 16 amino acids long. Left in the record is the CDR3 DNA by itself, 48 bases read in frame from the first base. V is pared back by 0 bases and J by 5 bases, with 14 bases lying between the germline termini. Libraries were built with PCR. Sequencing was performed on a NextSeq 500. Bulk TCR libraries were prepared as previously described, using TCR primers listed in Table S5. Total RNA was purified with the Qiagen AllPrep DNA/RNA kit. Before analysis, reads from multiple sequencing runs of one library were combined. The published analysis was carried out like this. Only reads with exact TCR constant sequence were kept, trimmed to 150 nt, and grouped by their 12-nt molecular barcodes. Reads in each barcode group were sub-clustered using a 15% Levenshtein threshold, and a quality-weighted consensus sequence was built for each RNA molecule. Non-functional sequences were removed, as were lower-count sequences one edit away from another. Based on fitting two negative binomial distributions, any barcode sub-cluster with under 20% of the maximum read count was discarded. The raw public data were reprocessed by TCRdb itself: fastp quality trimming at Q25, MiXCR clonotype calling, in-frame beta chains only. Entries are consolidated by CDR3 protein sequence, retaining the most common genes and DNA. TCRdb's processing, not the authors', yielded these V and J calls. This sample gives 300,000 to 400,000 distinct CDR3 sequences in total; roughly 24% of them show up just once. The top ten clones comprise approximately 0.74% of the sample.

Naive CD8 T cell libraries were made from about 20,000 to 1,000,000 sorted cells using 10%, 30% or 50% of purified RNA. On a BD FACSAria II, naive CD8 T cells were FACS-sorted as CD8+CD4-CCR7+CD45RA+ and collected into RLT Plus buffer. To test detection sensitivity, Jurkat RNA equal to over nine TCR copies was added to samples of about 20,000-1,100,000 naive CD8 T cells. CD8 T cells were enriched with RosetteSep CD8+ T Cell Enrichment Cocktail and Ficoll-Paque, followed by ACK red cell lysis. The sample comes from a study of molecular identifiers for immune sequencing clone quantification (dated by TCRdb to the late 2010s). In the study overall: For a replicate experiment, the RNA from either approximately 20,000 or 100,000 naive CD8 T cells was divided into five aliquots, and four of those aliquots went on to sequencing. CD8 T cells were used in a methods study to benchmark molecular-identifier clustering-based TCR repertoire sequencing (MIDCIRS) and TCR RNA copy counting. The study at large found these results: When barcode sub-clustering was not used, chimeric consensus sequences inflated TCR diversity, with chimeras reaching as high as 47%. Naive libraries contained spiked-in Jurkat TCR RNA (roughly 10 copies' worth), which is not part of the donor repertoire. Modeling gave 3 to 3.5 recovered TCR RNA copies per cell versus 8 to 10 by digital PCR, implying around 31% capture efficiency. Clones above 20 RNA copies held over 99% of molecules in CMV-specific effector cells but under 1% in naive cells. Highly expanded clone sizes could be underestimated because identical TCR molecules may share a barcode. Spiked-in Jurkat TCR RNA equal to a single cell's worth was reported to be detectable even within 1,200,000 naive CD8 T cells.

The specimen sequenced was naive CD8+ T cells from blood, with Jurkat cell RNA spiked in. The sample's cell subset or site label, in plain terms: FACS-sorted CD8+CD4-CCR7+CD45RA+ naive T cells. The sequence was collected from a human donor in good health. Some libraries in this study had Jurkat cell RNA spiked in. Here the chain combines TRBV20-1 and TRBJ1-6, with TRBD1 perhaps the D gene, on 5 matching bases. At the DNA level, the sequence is TGCAGTGCTAGAGATATGGCGGGACCTAATAATTCACCCCTCCACTTT. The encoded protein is CSARDMAGPNNSPLHF.